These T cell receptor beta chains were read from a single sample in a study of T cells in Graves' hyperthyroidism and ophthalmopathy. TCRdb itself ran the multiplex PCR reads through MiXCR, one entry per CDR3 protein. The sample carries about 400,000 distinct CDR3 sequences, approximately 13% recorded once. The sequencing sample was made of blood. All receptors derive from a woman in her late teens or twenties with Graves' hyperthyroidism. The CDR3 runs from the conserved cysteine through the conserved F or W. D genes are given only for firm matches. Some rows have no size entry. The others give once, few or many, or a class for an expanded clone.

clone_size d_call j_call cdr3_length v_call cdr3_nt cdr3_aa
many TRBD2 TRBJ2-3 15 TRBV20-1 TGCAGTGCAAAACTAGCGGGGGGGAGCACAGATACGCAGTATTTT CSAKLAGGSTDTQYF
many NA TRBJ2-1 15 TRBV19 TGTGCCAGTAGTATAGGCTCACCGGTGGGCAATGAGCAGTTCTTC CASSIGSPVGNEQFF
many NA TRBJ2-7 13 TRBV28 TGTGCCAGCAGTCCCCTCCGGGTTCGGGAGCAGTACTTC CASSPLRVREQYF
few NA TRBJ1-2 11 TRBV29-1 TGCAGCGTTGCCGGGGGACGTAGCTACACCTTC CSVAGGRSYTF
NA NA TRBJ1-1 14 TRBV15 TGTGCCACCAGCAGGGGGTTGGTAGGAACTGAAGCTTTCTTT CATSRGLVGTEAFF
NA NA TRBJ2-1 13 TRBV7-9 TGTGCCAGCAGCTTAATGCCGGGCGATGAGCAGTTCTTC CASSLMPGDEQFF
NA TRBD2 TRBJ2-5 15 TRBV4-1 TGCGCCAGCAGCCACCTGGCGGGGGGGCAAGAGACCCAGTACTTC CASSHLAGGQETQYF
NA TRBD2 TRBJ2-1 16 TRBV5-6 TGTGCCAGCAGCTTGGAGTCTAGCGGGATGTACAATGAGCAGTTCTTC CASSLESSGMYNEQFF
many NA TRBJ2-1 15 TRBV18 TGTGCCAGCTCATCGGTCGGCAGCTCCTACAATGAGCAGTTCTTC CASSSVGSSYNEQFF
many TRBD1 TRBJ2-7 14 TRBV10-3 TGTGCCATCAGTGAGGGCAGGGGGCGATACGAGCAGTACTTC CAISEGRGRYEQYF
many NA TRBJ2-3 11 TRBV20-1 TGCAGTGCTAGAGTAATAGATACGCAGTATTTT CSARVIDTQYF
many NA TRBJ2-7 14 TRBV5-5 TGTGCCAGCAGCTTCAACAGGATAAGCTACGAGCAGTACTTC CASSFNRISYEQYF
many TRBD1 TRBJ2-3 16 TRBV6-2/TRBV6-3 TGTGCCAGCAGTTACTCGACCTCCAGACAGGGCGGTACGCAGTATTTT CASSYSTSRQGGTQYF
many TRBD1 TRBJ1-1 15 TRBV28 TGTGCCAGCAGTTCCCTCGGGACAGCGAACACTGAAGCTTTCTTT CASSSLGTANTEAFF
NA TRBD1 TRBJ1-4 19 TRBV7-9 TGTGCCAGCAGCCCACCAAACGGGGACAGGGGGCTTGATAATGAAAAACTGTTTTTT CASSPPNGDRGLDNEKLFF
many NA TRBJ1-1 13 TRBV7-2 TGTGCCAGCAGCTGGACTGAGAACACTGAAGCTTTCTTT CASSWTENTEAFF
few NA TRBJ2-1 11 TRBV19 TGTGCCAGTAGTTCCCAAAATGAGCAGTTCTTC CASSSQNEQFF
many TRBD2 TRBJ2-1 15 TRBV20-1 TGCAGTGCTAAAGCGGGGGGGGACCCCTACAATGAGCAGTTCTTC CSAKAGGDPYNEQFF
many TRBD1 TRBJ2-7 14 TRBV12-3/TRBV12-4 TGTGCCAGCAGGGTGGACAGGGGGCTCTACGAGCAGTACTTC CASRVDRGLYEQYF
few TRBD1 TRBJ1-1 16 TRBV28 TGTGCCAGCAGTTTCAGAGGGACAGGGGGTAGCACTGAAGCTTTCTTT CASSFRGTGGSTEAFF
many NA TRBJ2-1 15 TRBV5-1 TGCGCCAGCAATACTCAGGGGAGCTCCTACAATGAGCAGTTCTTC CASNTQGSSYNEQFF
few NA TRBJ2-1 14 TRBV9 TGTGCCAGCAGCCCCGTGACAGTCCCCAATGAGCAGTTCTTC CASSPVTVPNEQFF
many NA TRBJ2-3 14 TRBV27 TGTGCCAGCCGAAGTCGGAGGACCTTAGATACGCAGTATTTT CASRSRRTLDTQYF
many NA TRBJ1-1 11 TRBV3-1 TGTGCCAGCAGCATGCCGGGGAGAGCTTTCTTT CASSMPGRAFF
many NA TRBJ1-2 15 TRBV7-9 TGTGCCAGCAGCTTAGGACCGACAATCAACTATGGCTACACCTTC CASSLGPTINYGYTF
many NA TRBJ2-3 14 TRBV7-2 TGTGCCAGCAGCTTAGCGCGGGATACAGATACGCAGTATTTT CASSLARDTDTQYF
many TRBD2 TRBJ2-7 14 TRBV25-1 TGTGCCTCCCTTCAGCTAGCGGACTCCTACGAGCAGTACTTC CASLQLADSYEQYF
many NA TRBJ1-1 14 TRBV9 TGTGCCAGCAGCTCTCAGTTGGGGAACACTGAAGCTTTCTTT CASSSQLGNTEAFF
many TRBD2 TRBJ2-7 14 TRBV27 TGTGCCAGCAGTTTATCGGGGGGGGTCTACGAGCAGTACTTC CASSLSGGVYEQYF
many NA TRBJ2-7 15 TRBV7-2 TGTGCCAGCAGCTTAGATCCGGGACCTGCCGCCGAGCAGTACTTC CASSLDPGPAAEQYF
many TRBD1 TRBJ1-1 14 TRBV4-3 TGCGCCAGCAGAACCGACAGGGTCTCCACTGAAGCTTTCTTT CASRTDRVSTEAFF
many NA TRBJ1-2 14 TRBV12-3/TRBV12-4 TGTGCCAGCAGTTTAAGGGCCAGGGCGAGTGGCTACACCTTC CASSLRARASGYTF
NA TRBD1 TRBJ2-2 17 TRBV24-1 TGTGCCACCAGTTCCACAACAGGGGGCCGTCTGACCGGGGAGCTGTTTTTT CATSSTTGGRLTGELFF
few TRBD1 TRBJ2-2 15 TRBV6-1 TGTGCCAGCAGTTCGGGACAGGGGATCACCGGGGAGCTGTTTTTT CASSSGQGITGELFF
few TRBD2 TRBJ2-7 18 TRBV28 TGTGCCAGCAGTTTCTCGGTGACTAGCGGAACCACCTCCTACGAGCAGTACTTC CASSFSVTSGTTSYEQYF
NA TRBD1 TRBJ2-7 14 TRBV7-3 TGTGCCAGTCGGTCTGTGGGGACAGGGTCCGAGCAGTACTTC CASRSVGTGSEQYF
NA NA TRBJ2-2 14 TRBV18 TGTGCCAGCTCACCCGGGGCCCTGCCCGGGGAGCTGTTTTTT CASSPGALPGELFF
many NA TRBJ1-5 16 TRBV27 TGTGCCAGCAGCCTTACCCCCGGTTATAGCAATCAGCCCCAGCATTTT CASSLTPGYSNQPQHF
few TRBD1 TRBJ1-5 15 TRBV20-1 TGCAGTGCTAGAGGGGACAGGGTGAGCAATCAGCCCCAGCATTTT CSARGDRVSNQPQHF
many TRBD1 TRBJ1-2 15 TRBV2 TGTGCCAGCCCACACACCCGGGACAGGGACTATGGCTACACCTTC CASPHTRDRDYGYTF
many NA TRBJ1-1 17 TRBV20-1 TGCAGTGCTCAGCAATCGGGAGGGGCAGGGAGTTTAGGTGAAGCTTTCTTT CSAQQSGGAGSLGEAFF
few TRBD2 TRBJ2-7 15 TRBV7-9 TGTGCCAGCACCACAAGCGGGGGGGCCCTCTACGAGCAGTACTTC CASTTSGGALYEQYF
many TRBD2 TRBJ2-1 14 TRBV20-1 TGCAGTGCTCTACTAGCGGGAGTCGGCAATGAGCAGTTCTTC CSALLAGVGNEQFF
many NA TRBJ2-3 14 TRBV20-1 TGCAGTGCTAGTTCCACGGCAGGCACAGATACGCAGTATTTT CSASSTAGTDTQYF
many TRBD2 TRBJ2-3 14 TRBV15 TGTGCCACCAGCAGGGGACTAGTAGCAGATACGCAGTATTTT CATSRGLVADTQYF